This T cell receptor (beta chain) was identified during a study of TIL therapy for anti-PD-1-resistant metastatic lung cancer. Study information: Median tumor PD-L1 proportion score was 5.5% to 6.5%. Study conclusions and caveats: Treatment-naive, never-smoker and oncogene-addicted patients were overrepresented in this highly selected cohort.

The libraries were made with immunoSEQ v3. This table comes from immunoSEQ multiplex PCR, and its TCRdb copy is limited to in-frame clones, with some not included. Of 55,000 to 65,000 clones listed, under 75% are singletons. Indicated time point: pre-treatment sample, taken before nivolumab and TIL therapy. Trimming took off 6 bases at V and 4 bases at J, with 12 bases between the two ends. The CDR3 runs to 13 residues. Germline-derived CDR1 and CDR2 are SNHLY and FYNNEI. Concerning this clone itself: Its antigen is as yet unknown.

The clonotype comes from a person between 25 and 79 years old with non-small cell lung cancer. The specimen comprised blood, sampled at baseline. V is TRBV2 and J is TRBJ1-2; D is ambiguous. The CDR3 loop reads CASRVTDSYGYTF. Here the CDR3 DNA reads TGTGCCAGCAGGGTTACAGACTCCTATGGCTACACCTTC.